What follows are 18 T cell receptor beta chains derived from one specimen sequenced in a study of shared clonotypes between healthy human individuals (dated by TCRdb to 2018 to 2020). Receptors were amplified or captured by the immunoSEQ multiplex PCR assay. This is the immuneACCESS table as TCRdb keeps it, with only in-frame sequences that have V and J called. A part of the clones is gone; compared with another copy, unresolved V genes explain less than half, and the rest is unexplained. Across this sample there are about 1.1 million clones, with 77% seen only once. The top ten constitute about 0.94% of the sample. Input material: memory CD4+ T cells from PBMCs. The cell subset or site label, read with the paper, signifies: CD45RA-negative fraction. These receptors were taken from a man younger than 35 in good health. Some clones in this sample may be carry-over from other donors' samples.

The V call is TRBV19, the J call TRBJ1-5; TRBD1 matches 8 bases. CDR3 length: 19 amino acids. The germline gives CDR1 LNHDA, CDR2 SQIVND (reference sequence). V lost 1 base to trimming and J lost 0 bases; unmatched junction nucleotides: 11. CDR3 sequence reads: CASSIGLGDRGYSNQPQHF. DNA for the CDR3: TGTGCCAGTAGTATAGGTTTGGGCGACAGGGGTTATAGCAATCAGCCCCAGCATTTT.

There are a few counts of this clone. Other DNA variants within this sample encode the same CDR3. J is TRBJ1-2 and V is TRBV30, with D perhaps matching TRBD1 (5 bases). Germline CDR1 is GTSNPN and CDR2 is SVGIG (reference sequence). Trimming pared 8 bases from V and 4 bases from J, leaving 11 bases between. The CDR3 sequence is 11 residues long. The CDR3 sequence is CASRGTYGYTF. The CDR3 DNA reads as TGTGCCAGTAGGGGTACCTATGGCTACACCTTC.

Of note for this clone: Other DNA sequences in the sample encode the same CDR3. The V and J genes are TRBV7-3 and TRBJ2-2, with D perhaps given as TRBD1 or TRBD2 (5 bases each). The CDR3 is 15 residues long. The germline gives CDR1 SGHTA, CDR2 FQGTGA. V was shortened by 5 bases and J by 0 bases, with 10 bases between the two germline ends. CDR3 loop: CASSPRGPNTGELFF. The CDR3 DNA is TGTGCCAGCAGCCCGAGGGGTCCGAACACCGGGGAGCTGTTTTTT. The full variable domain, in which reference TRBV7-3 and TRBJ2-2 provide the parts outside the CDR3, is GAGVSQTPSNKVTEKGKYVELRCDPISGHTALYWYRQSLGQGPEFLIYFQGTGAADDSGLPNDRFFAVRPEGSVSTLKIQRTERGDSAVYLCASSPRGPNTGELFFGEGSRLTVL.

V usage is TRBV5-1 and J usage is TRBJ2-2; 9 positions match TRBD2. The junction had 5 bases not matched to a gene; V was cut back by 0 bases and J by 5 bases. This CDR3 spans 16 amino acids. Germline CDR1 and CDR2: SGHRS and YFSETQ. CDR3 sequence (DNA): TGCGCCAGCAGCTTGGAGGCTAGCGGGATTACCGGGGAGCTGTTTTTT. As protein: CASSLEASGITGELFF.

The chain couples TRBV11-3 to TRBJ2-3; D ambiguous. The CDR3 runs to 13 residues. The V gene's germline CDR1 is SGHNT and CDR2 YENEEA. V lost 2 bases and J lost 8, with 11 bases in between. Here the CDR3 DNA reads TGTGCCAGCAGCTTAAGTTCTGAAGGTACGCAGTATTTT. Protein sequence: CASSLSSEGTQYF.

A single count supports this clone. The chain links TRBV19 to TRBJ2-6, with a possible D match to TRBD2 (6 bases). V shed 4 bases and J shed 4 bases, with 17 bases lying between them. Per germline, CDR1 LNHDA and CDR2 SQIVND (reference sequence). The CDR3 totals 17 residues. This CDR3 is CASSTARRAGGANVLTF. The CDR3 nucleotides read TGTGCCAGTAGTACAGCCCGCAGGGCGGGGGGGGCCAACGTCCTGACTTTC.

The chain carries TRBV2 and TRBJ1-3; D perhaps matches TRBD1 (5 bases). V was pared by 3 bases and J by 7 bases, with 10 bases between. Germline V gene sequence: CDR1 SNHLY, CDR2 FYNNEI. CDR3 length: 13 residues. In DNA, the CDR3 is TGTGCCAGCAGTGACCAGGGACGGAACACCATATATTTT. Translation gives CASSDQGRNTIYF.

The chain has TRBV10-3 and TRBJ2-2; TRBD1 matches at 9 bases. The V segment lost 10 bases and the J segment 5 bases; nucleotides outside the gene matches: 14. The germline CDR1 and CDR2 sequences are ENHRY and SYGVKD. The CDR3 covers 16 residues. The CDR3 DNA is TGTGCCACCCTAACCTCCGGGACAGGGAAAACCGGGGAGCTGTTTTTT. Translated, it gives CATLTSGTGKTGELFF.

This chain connects TRBV27 to TRBJ2-7; 7 bases align to TRBD1. V lost 7 bases to trimming and J lost 2 bases; unmatched junction nucleotides: 17. The germline gives CDR1 MNHEY, CDR2 SMNVEV (reference sequence). This CDR3 spans 17 amino acids. The CDR3 loop reads CASIIRGGVGNTYEQYF. The CDR3 region has the DNA TGTGCCAGCATTATACGAGGGGGCGTAGGGAATACCTACGAGCAGTACTTC.

This chain connects TRBV6-1 to TRBJ1-6, with no clear D. The V gene's germline CDR1 is MNHNS and CDR2 SASEGT. This CDR3 has 13 amino acids. V lost 7 bases and J 4 bases, leaving 8 bases between the germline ends. The CDR3 bases are TGTGCCAGCACAGCAGAATATAATTCACCCCTCCACTTT. It specifies CASTAEYNSPLHF.

In this sample, this clone turned up many times. V and J are TRBV28 and TRBJ1-2, with TRBD1 identical over 9 bases. The CDR3 runs to 14 residues. Germline V gene sequence: CDR1 MDHEN, CDR2 SYDVKM. Trimming at V came to 4 bases and at J to 4 bases, leaving 4 bases not matched to a gene. The CDR3 region is CASSSQDRGYGYTF. The CDR3 nucleotides are TGTGCCAGCAGTTCCCAGGACAGGGGCTATGGCTACACCTTC.

The genes are TRBV30 and TRBJ2-7; 7 nucleotides align to TRBD2. The trim removed 8 bases at V and 1 base at J, leaving 8 bases unmatched. The CDR3 is made up of 13 amino acids. Germline values: CDR1 GTSNPN, CDR2 SVGIG (reference sequence). For the CDR3, the DNA is TGTGCCCGGTCAGCGGGACTATCCTACGAGCAGTACTTC. Its protein product is CARSAGLSYEQYF. The full variable domain, with the rest looked up from reference TRBV30 and TRBJ2-7, is SQTIHQWPATLVQPVGSPLSLECTVEGTSNPNLYWYRQAAGRGLQLLFYSVGIGQISSEVPQNLSASRPQDRQFILSSKKLLLSDSGFYLCARSAGLSYEQYFGPGTRLTVT.

The CDR3 is CASKSRAGNTIYF. The CDR3 DNA follows: TGTGCCAGCAAGTCCAGGGCTGGAAACACCATATATTTT. This chain uses TRBV27 with TRBJ1-3; possibly TRBD1 for D (5 bases). This CDR3 spans 13 amino acids. With 7 bases removed from V and 2 bases from J, the gap between germline ends came to 9 bases. Germline-derived CDR1 and CDR2 are MNHEY and SMNVEV (reference sequence).

This clone was seen a few times. The J gene is TRBJ1-1, the V gene TRBV30, with D possibly matching TRBD1 (5 bases). This CDR3 is 13 amino acids long. V was trimmed by 1 base and J by 3 bases, leaving 9 bases between them. CDR1 is GTSNPN, CDR2 SVGIG, per germline (reference sequence). DNA for the CDR3: TGTGCCTGGAGTGGGCAGGGAGACACTGAAGCTTTCTTT. Translation: CAWSGQGDTEAFF.

The rearrangement links TRBV28 to TRBJ2-1, with no clear D. Germline values: CDR1 MDHEN, CDR2 SYDVKM. V lost 7 bases and J 2 bases, leaving 18 bases between the germline ends. This CDR3 comprises 16 residues. CDR3 in DNA: TGTGCCAGCACCACTTCGACCCAGGCCGCCTACAATGAGCAGTTCTTC. Amino acid sequence: CASTTSTQAAYNEQFF.

This clone turned up a few times. The sample contains more than one DNA sequence encoding this CDR3. The rearrangement uses TRBV28 and TRBJ1-5; D gene unclear. The length of the CDR3 is 12 residues. Germline assignment: CDR1 MDHEN and CDR2 SYDVKM. Trimming took off 8 bases at V and 4 bases at J, with 9 bases between the two ends. The CDR3 nucleotides read TGTGCCAGCTCCCGAGCGAATCAGCCCCAGCATTTT. Translation gives CASSRANQPQHF. Full variable domain (rest looked up from reference TRBV28 and TRBJ1-5): DVKVTQSSRYLVKRTGEKVFLECVQDMDHENMFWYRQDPGLGLRLIYFSYDVKMKEKGDIPEGYSVSREKKERFSLILESASTNQTSMYLCASSRANQPQHFGDGTRLSIL.

This clone is a singleton in its sample. The genes are TRBV19 and TRBJ1-2; D is unresolved. The CDR3 contains 14 residues. The germline CDR1 and CDR2 sequences are LNHDA and SQIVND (reference sequence). Deletions cut 2 bases from V and 3 bases from J, with 10 bases between. CDR3 nucleotide sequence: TGTGCCAGTAGTATACGGGTCGTGGACTATGGCTACACCTTC. Its translation is CASSIRVVDYGYTF. Variable domain in full (rest from reference TRBV19 and TRBJ1-2): DGGITQSPKYLFRKEGQNVTLSCEQNLNHDAMYWYRQDPGQGLRLIYYSQIVNDFQKGDIAEGYSVSREKKESFPLTVTSAQKNPTAFYLCASSIRVVDYGYTFGSGTRLTVV.

The chain couples TRBV14 to TRBJ2-7, with D maybe TRBD1 (8 bases). The CDR3 is made up of 23 amino acids. The germline gives CDR1 SGHDN, CDR2 FVKESK. The ends were cut back, 4 bases at V and 0 bases at J, with 37 bases in the middle. CDR3: CASSPSGGRSTASGDRSSYEQYF. CDR3 in DNA: TGTGCCAGCAGCCCGTCGGGGGGCCGAAGTACTGCTTCTGGGGACAGGAGCTCCTACGAGCAGTACTTC.